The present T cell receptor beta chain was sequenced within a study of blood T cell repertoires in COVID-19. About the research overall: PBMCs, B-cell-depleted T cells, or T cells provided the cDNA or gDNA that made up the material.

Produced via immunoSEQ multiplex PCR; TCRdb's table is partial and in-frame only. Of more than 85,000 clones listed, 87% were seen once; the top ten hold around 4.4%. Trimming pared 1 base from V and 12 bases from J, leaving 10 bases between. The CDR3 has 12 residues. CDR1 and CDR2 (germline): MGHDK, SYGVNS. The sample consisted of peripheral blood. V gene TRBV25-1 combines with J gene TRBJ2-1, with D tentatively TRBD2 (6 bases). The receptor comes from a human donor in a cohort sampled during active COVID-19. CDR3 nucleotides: TGTGCCAGCAGTGAATTGGAGGGGAGGCAGTTCTTC. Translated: CASSELEGRQFF.